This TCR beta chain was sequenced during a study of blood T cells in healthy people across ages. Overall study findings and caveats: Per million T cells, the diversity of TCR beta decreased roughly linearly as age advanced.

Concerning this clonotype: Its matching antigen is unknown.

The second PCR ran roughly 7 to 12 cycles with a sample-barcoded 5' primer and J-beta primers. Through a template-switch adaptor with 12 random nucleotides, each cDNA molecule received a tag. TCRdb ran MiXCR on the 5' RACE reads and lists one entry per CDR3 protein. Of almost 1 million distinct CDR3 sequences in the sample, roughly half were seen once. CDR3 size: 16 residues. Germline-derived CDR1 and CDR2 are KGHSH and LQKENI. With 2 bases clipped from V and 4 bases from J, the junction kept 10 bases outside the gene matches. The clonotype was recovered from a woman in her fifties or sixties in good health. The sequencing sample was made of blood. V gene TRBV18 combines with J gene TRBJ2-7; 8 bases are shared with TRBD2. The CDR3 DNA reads TGTGCCAGCTCACCAAAGGGTAAAGGGACTAGTTACGAGCAGTACTTC. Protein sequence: CASSPKGKGTSYEQYF. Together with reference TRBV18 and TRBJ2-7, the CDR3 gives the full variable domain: NAGVMQNPRHLVRRRGQEARLRCSPMKGHSHVYWYRQLPEEGLKFMVYLQKENIIDESGMPKERFSAEFPKEGPSILRIQQVVRGDSAAYFCASSPKGKGTSYEQYFGPGTRLTVT.